This T cell receptor (beta chain) is drawn from a study of shared clonotypes between healthy human individuals. General observations from the study: Rarefaction curves obtained for sorted subsets showed sequencing incomplete despite large depth. Naive CD4 clonotypes overlapped across a handful of donors at approximately 5.3%.

Per the original methods: ImmunoSEQ output held junction-only sequences without quality scores, so filtering differed. Clones were sequenced by immunoSEQ multiplex PCR, and TCRdb holds only the in-frame ones, with some missing. V and J calls and clone size are copied from that table; D and trimming were computed from the DNA. Here the sample spans some 380,000 clones, about 96% being singletons. Only Caucasian adults living in Nashville, Tennessee served as donors. The CDR3 length is 16 residues. V shed 4 bases and J 6 bases; nucleotides not matched to a gene: 14. Germline values: CDR1 SGHDT, CDR2 YYEEEE. In the case of this clone: The antigen is unknown.

The clonotype was recovered from a man aged 25-40 years in good health. The sample comprised memory CD8+ T cells sorted from blood. Subset of the sample: CD45RO+ cells pooled with CCR7-negative TemRA cells. The gene calls are TRBV5-6 and TRBJ2-7, with 9 bases matching TRBD2. The CDR3 DNA reads TGTGCCAGCAGCCTCGCCTCCGCGGGAGGGCCGTTCGAGCAGTACTTC. The encoded protein is CASSLASAGGPFEQYF.